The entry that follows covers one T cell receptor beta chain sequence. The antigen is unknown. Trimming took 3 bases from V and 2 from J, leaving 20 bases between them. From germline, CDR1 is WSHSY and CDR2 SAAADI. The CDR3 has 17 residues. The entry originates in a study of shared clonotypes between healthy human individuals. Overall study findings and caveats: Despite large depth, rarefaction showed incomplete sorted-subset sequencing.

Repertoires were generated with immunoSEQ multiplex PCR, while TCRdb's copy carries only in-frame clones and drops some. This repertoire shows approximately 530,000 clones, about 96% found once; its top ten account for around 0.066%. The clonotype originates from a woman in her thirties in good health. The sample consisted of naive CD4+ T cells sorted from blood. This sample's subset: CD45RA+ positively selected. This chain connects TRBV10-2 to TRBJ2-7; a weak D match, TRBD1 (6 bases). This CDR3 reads CASSDRNDTGQPYEQYF. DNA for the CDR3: TGCGCCAGCAGTGATCGAAACGATACAGGGCAACCCTACGAGCAGTACTTC.